This T cell receptor beta chain came from a study of CD8 T cells in ankylosing spondylitis. This CDR3 is 14 amino acids long. V shed 6 bases and J shed 0 bases, with 12 bases lying between them. Germline V gene sequence: CDR1 ENHRY, CDR2 SYGVKD. TCRdb redid the calling of the 5' RACE reads with MiXCR, one entry per CDR3 protein. The sample lists about 200,000 distinct CDR3 sequences; roughly 24% were seen once. Study observations and caveats: A TCR beta motif of 8 or 9 highly homologous variants appeared characteristic of ankylosing spondylitis blood. Reactive arthritis synovial fluid and blood previously showed some of these motif variants.

This clonotype turned up a few times. Its target is not known. V and J are TRBV10-3 and TRBJ2-7, with D perhaps matching TRBD1 (6 bases). The clonotype comes from a male donor with ankylosing spondylitis or in good health (not recorded which). Sequenced sample: blood, either unsorted or a sorted T cell fraction (not recorded which). Here the CDR3 DNA reads TGTGCCATCAGGAGTCGACAGGACTCCTACGAGCAGTACTTC. Protein: CAIRSRQDSYEQYF.